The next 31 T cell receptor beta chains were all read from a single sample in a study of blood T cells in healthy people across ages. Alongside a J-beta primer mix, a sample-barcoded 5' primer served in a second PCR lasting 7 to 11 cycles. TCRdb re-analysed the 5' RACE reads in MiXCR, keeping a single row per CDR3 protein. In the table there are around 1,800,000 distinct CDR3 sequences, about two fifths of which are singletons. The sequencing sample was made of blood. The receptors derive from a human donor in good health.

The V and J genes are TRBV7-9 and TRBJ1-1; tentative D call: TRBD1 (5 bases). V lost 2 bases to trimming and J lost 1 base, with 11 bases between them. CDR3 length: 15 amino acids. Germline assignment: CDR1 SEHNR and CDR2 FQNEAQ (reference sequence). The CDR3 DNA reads TGTGCCAGCAGCTTATCGGGACGGAGGAACACTGAAGCTTTCTTT. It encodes CASSLSGRRNTEAFF.

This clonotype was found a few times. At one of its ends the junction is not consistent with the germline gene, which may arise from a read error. DNA of the CDR3: TGTGCCGGCAGACAACCTATGAACACTGAAGCTTTCTTT. Encoded protein: CAGRQPMNTEAFF. This sequence joins TRBV12-3 or TRBV12-4 and TRBJ1-1; D gene unclear. The CDR3 is 13 amino acids.

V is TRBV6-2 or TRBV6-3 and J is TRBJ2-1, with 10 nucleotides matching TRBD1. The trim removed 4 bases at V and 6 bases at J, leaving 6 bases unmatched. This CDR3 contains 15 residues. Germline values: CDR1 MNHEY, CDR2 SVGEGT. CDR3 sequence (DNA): TGTGCCAGCAGTTCGCTCGGGACAGGGGTCAATGAGCAGTTCTTC. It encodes CASSSLGTGVNEQFF.

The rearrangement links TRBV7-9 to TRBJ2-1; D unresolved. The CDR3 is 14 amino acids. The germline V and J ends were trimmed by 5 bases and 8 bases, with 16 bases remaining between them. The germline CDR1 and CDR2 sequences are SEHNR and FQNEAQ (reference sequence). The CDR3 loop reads CASSASTFGDEQFF. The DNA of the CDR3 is TGTGCCAGCAGCGCGTCAACCTTCGGCGATGAGCAGTTCTTC.

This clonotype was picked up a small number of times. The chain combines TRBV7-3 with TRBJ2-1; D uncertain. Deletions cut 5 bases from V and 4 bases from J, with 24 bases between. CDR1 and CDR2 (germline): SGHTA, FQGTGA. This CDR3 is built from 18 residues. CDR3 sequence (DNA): TGTGCCAGCAGCCTCCTTCTACCACAGCCCCACCTTTACAATGAGCAGTTCTTC. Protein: CASSLLLPQPHLYNEQFF.

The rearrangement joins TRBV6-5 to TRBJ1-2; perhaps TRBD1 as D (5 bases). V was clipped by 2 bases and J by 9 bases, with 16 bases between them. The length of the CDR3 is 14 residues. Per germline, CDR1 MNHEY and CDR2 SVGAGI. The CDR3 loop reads CASSYTRQSERYTF. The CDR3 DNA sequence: TGTGCCAGCAGTTACACGAGACAGAGCGAACGCTACACCTTC.

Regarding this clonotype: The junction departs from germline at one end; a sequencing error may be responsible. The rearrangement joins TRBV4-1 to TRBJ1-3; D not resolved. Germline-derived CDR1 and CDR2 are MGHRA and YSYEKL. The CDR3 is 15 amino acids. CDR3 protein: CASSQVTGKGSTIYF. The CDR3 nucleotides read TGCGCCAGCAGCCAAGTGACGGGGAAAGGAAGCACCATATATTTT.

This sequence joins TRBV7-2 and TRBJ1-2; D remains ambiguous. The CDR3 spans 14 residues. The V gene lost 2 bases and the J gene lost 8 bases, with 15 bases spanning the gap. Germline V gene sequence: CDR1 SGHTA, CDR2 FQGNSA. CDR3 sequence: CASSLIFLGEGYTF. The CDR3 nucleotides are TGTGCCAGCAGCTTAATCTTTCTCGGGGAGGGCTACACCTTC. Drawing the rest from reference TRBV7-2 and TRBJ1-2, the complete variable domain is GAGVSQSPSNKVTEKGKDVELRCDPISGHTALYWYRQSLGQGLEFLIYFQGNSAPDKSGLPSDRFSAERTGGSVSTLTIQRTQQEDSAVYLCASSLIFLGEGYTFGSGTRLTVV.

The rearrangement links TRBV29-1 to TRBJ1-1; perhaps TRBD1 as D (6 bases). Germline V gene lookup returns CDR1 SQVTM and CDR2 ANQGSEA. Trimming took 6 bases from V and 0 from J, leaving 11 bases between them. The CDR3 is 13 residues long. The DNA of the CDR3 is TGCAGCGTGGGGGCCCTGATGAACACTGAAGCTTTCTTT. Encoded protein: CSVGALMNTEAFF.

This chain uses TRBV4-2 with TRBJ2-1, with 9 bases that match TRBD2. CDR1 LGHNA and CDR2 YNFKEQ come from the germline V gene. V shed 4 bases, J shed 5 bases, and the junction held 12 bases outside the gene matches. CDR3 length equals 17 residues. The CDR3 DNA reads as TGTGCCAGCAGCCCATTCCAGGCGGGGGGGTCGGACAATGAGCAGTTCTTC. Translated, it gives CASSPFQAGGSDNEQFF.

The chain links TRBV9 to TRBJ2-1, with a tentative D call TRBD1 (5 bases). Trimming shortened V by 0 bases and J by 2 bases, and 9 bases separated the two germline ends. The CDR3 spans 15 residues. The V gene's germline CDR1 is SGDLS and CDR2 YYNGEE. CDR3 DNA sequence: TGTGCCAGCAGCGTAGGGGGCCGTACCTACAATGAGCAGTTCTTC. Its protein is CASSVGGRTYNEQFF.

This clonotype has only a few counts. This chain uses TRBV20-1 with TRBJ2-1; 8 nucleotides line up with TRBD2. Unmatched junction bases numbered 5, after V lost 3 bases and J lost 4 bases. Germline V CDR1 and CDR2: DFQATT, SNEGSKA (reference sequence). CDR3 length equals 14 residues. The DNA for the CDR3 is TGCAGTGCTAGTGCGGGGGGCCTATACAATGAGCAGTTCTTC. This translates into CSASAGGLYNEQFF.

The CDR3 bases are TGTGCCAGCAGTTACTCATCGACTATCCCAGGGAATAAATACGAGCAGTACTTC. This sequence encodes CASSYSSTIPGNKYEQYF. The chain links TRBV6-2 or TRBV6-3 to TRBJ2-7; D could derive from TRBD1 or TRBD2 (5 bases each). V lost 0 bases and J lost 4, with 22 bases in between. The CDR3 totals 18 residues. Germline V CDR1 and CDR2: MNHEY, SVGEGT.

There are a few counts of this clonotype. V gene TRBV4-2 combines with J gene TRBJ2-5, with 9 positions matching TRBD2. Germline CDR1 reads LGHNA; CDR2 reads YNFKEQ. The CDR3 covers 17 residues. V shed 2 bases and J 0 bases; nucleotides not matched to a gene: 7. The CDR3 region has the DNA TGTGCCAGCAGCCAACTCAGCGGGGGGTTGTACCAAGAGACCCAGTACTTC. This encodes CASSQLSGGLYQETQYF.

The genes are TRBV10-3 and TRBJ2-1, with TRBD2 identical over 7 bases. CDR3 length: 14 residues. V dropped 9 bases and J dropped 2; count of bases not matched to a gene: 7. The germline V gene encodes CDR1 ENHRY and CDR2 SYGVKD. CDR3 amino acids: CAIRSGVAYNEQFF. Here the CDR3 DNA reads TGTGCCATTCGAAGCGGGGTCGCCTACAATGAGCAGTTCTTC.

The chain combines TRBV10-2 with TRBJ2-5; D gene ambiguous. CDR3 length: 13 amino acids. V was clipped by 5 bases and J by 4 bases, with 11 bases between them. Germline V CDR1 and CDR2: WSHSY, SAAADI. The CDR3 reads CASSPKSGETQYF. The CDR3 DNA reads TGCGCCAGCAGTCCCAAGTCAGGAGAGACCCAGTACTTC.

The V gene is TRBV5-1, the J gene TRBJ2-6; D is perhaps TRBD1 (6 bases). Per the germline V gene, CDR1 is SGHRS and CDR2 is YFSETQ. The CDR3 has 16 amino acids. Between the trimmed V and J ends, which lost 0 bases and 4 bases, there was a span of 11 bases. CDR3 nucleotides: TGCGCCAGCAGCTTGGTACAGGGACCCGGGGCCAACGTCCTGACTTTC. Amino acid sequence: CASSLVQGPGANVLTF.

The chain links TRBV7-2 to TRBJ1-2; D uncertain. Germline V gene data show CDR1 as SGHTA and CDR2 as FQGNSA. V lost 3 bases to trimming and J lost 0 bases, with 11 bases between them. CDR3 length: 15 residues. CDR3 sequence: CASSFVEGANYGYTF. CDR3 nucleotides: TGTGCCAGCAGCTTTGTGGAGGGAGCTAACTATGGCTACACCTTC.

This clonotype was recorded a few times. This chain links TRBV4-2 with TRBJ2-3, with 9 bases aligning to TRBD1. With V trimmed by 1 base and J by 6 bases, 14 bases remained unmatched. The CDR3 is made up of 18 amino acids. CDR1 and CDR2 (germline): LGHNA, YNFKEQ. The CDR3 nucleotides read TGTGCCAGCAGCCAAGTGCATGAAGAAGGGACAGGGAGGGATACGCAGTATTTT. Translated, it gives CASSQVHEEGTGRDTQYF.

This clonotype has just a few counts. CDR3 residues: CASSVSGLAIHEQYF. The CDR3 nucleotides read TGTGCCAGCAGCGTAAGTGGACTAGCGATACACGAGCAGTACTTC. The chain joins TRBV9 to TRBJ2-7, with 9 bases identical to TRBD2. There are 15 residues in the CDR3. CDR1 is SGDLS and CDR2 is YYNGEE in the germline V gene. V shed 1 base, J shed 5 bases, and the junction held 7 bases outside the gene matches.

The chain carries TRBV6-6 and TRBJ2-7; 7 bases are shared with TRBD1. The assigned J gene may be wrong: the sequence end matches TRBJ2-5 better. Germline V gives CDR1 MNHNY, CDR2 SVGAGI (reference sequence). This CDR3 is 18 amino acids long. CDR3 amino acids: CASSSEGWDSNREETQYF. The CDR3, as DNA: TGTGCCAGCAGTTCCGAGGGCTGGGACAGCAACCGCGAAGAGACCCAGTACTTC.

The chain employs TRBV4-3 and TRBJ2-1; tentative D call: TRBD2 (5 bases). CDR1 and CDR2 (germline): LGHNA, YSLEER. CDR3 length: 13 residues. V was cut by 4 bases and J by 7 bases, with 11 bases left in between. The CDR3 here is CASSLQRGNEQFF. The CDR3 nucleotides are TGCGCCAGCAGCCTCCAACGCGGGAATGAGCAGTTCTTC.

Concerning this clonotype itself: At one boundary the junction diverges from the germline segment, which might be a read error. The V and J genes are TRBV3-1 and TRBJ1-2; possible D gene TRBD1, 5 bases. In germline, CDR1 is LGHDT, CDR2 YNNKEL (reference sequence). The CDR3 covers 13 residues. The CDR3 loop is CACSPTDNYGYTF. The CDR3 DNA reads TGTGCCTGCAGCCCGACAGATAACTATGGCTACACCTTC.

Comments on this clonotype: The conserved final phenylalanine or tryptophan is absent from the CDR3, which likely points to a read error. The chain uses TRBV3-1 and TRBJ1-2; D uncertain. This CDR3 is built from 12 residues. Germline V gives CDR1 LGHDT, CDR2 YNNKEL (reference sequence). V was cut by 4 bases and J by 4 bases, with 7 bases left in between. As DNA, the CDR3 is TGTGCCAGCAGCCCTGGGATCTATGGCTACACCCTC. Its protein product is CASSPGIYGYTL.

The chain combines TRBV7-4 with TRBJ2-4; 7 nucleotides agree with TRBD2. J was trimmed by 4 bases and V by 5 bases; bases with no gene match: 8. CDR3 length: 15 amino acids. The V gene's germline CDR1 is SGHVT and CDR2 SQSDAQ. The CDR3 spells CASSVGLHKKNIQYF. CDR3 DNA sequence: TGTGCCAGCAGCGTGGGACTACACAAGAAAAACATTCAGTACTTC.

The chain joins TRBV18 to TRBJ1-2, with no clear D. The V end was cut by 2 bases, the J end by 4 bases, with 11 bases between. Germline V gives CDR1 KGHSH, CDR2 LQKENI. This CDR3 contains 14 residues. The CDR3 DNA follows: TGTGCCAGCTCACCAGTTGAAAATGTCTATGGCTACACCTTC. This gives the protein CASSPVENVYGYTF.

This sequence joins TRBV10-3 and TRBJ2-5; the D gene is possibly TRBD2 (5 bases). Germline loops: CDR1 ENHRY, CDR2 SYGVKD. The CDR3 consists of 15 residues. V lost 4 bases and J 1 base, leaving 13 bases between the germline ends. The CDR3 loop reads CAISVMAGGQETQYF. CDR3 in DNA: TGTGCCATCAGTGTAATGGCGGGTGGCCAAGAGACCCAGTACTTC.

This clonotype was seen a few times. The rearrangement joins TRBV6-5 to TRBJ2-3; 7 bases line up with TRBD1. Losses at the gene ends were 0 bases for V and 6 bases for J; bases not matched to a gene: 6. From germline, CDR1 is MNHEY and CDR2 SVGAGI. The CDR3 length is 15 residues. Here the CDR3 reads CASSYSVGGGDTQYF. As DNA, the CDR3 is TGTGCCAGCAGTTACTCTGTAGGGGGCGGGGATACGCAGTATTTT.

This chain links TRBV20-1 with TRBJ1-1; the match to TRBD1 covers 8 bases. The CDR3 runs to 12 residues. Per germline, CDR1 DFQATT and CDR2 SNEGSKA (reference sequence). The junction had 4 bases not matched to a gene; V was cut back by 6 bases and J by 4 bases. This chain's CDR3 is CSAKTGVTEAFF. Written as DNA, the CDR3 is TGCAGTGCCAAGACAGGGGTCACTGAAGCTTTCTTT.

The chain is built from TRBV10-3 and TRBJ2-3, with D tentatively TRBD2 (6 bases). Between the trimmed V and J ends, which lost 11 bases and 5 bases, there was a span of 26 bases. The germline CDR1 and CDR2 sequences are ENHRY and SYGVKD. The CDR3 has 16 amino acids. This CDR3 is CAGSGTRWGDRDTQYF. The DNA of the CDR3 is TGTGCCGGATCCGGGACTCGCTGGGGGGATCGAGATACGCAGTATTTT.

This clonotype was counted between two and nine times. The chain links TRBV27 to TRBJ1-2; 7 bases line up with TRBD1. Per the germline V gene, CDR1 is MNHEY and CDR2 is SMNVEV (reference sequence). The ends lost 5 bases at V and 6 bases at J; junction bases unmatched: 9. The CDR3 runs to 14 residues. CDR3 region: CASSVQGGFDGYTF. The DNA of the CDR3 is TGTGCCAGCAGTGTTCAGGGGGGATTTGATGGCTACACCTTC.